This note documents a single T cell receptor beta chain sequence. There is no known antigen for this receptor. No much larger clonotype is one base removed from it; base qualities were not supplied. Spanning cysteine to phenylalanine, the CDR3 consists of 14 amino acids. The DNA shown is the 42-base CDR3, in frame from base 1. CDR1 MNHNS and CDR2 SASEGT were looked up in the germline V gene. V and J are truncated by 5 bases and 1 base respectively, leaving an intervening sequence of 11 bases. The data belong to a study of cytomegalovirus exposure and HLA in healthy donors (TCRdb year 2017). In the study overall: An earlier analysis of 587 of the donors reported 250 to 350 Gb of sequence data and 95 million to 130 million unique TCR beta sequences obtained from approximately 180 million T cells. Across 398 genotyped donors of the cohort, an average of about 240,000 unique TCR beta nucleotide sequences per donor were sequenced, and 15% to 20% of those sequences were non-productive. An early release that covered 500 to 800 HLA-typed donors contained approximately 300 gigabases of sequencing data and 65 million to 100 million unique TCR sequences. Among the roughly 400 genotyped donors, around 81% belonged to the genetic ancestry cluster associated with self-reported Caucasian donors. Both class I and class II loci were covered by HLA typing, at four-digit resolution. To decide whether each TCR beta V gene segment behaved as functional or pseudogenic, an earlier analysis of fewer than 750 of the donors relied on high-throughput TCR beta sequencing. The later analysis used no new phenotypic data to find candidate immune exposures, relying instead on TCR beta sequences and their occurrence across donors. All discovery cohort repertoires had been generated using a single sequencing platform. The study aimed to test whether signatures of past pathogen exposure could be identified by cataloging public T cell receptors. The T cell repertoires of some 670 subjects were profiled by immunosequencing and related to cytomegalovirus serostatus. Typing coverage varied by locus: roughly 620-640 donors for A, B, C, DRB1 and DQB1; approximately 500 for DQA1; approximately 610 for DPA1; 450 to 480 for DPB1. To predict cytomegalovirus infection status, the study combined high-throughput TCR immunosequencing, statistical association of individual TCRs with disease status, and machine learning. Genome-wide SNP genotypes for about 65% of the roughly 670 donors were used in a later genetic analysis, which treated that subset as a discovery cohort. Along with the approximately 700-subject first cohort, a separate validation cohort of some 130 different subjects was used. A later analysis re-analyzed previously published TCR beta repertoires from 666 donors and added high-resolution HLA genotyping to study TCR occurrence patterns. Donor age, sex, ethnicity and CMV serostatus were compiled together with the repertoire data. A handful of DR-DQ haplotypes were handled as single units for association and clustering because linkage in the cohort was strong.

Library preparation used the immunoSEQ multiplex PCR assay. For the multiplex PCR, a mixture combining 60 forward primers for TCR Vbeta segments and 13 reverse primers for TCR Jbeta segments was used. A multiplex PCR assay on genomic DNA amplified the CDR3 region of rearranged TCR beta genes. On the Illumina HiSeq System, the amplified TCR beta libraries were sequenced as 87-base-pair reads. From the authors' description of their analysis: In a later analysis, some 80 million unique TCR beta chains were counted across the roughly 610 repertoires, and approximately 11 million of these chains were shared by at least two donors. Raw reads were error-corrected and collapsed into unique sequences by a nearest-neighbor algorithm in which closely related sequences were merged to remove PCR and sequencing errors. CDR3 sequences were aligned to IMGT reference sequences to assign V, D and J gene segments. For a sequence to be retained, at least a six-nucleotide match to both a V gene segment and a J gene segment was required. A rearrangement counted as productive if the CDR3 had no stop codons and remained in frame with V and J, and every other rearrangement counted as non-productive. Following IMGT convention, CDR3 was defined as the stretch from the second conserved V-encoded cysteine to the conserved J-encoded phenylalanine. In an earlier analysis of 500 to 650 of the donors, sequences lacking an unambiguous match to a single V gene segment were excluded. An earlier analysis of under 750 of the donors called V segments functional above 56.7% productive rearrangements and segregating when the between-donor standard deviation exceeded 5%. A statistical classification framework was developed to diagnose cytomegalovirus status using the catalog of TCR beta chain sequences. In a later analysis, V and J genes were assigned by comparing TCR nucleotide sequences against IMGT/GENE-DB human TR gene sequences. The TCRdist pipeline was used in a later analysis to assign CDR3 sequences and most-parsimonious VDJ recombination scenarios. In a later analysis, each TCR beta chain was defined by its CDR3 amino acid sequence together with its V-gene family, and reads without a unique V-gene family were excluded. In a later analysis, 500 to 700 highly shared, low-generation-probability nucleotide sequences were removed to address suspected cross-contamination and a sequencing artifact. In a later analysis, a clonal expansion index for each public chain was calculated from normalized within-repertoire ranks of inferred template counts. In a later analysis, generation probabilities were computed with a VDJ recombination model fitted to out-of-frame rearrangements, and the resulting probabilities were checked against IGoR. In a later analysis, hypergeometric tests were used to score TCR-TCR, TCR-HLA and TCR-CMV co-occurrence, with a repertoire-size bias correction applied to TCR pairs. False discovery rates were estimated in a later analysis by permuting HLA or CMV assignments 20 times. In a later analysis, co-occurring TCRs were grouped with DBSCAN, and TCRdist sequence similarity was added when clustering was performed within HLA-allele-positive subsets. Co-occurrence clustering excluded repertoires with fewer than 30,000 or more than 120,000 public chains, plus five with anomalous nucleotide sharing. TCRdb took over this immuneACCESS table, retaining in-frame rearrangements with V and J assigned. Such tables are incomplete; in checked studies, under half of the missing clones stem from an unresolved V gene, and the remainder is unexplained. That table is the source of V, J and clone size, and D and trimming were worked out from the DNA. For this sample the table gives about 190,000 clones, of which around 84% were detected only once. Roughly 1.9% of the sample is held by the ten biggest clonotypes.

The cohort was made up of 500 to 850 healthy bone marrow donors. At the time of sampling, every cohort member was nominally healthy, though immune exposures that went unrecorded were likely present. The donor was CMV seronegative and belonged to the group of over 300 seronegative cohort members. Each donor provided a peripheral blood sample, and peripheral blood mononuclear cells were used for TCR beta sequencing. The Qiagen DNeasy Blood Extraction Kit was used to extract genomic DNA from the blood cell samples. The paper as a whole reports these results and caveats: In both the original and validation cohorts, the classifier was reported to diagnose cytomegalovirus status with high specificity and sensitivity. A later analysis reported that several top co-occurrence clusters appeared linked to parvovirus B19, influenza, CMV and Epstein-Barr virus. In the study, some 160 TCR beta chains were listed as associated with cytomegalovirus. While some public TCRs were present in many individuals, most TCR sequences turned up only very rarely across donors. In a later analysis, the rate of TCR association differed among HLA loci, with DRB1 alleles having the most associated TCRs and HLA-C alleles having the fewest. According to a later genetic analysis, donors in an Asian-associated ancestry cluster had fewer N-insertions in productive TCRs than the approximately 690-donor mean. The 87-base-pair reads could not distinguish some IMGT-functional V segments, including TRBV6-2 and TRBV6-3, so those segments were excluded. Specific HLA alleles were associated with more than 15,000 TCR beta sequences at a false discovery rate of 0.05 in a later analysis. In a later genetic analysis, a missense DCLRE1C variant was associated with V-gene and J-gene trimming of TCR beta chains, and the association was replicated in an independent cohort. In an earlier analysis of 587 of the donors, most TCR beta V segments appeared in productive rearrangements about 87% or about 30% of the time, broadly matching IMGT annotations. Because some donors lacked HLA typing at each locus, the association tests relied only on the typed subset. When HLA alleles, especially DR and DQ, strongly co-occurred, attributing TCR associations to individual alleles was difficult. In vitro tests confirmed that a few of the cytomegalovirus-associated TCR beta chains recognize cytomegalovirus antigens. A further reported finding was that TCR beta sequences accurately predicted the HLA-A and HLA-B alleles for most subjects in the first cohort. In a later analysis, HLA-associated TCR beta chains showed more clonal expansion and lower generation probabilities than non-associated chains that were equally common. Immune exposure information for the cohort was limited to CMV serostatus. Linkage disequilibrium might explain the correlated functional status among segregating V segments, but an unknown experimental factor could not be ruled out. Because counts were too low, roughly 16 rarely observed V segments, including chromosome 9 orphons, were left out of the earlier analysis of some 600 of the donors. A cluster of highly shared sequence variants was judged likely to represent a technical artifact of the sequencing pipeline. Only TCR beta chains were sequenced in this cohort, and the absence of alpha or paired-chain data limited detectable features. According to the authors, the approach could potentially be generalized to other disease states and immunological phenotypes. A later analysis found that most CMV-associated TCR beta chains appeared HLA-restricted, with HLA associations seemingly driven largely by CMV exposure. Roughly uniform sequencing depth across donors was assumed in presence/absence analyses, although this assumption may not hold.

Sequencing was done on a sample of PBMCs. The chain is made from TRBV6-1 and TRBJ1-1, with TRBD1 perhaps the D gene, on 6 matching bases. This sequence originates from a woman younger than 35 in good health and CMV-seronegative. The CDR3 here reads CASSSGTPNTEAFF. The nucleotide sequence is TGTGCCAGCAGTTCCGGGACACCGAACACTGAAGCTTTCTTT.